Listed below are T cell receptor beta chains from one sample, sequenced in a study of T cells in Graves' hyperthyroidism and ophthalmopathy. TCRdb analysed the multiplex PCR reads with MiXCR anew, one entry per CDR3 protein. The top ten clones hold more than 8.5% of a sample with hundreds of thousands of distinct CDR3 sequences, 14% of them seen once. The material sequenced was blood. These receptors all come from a woman younger than 30 with Graves' hyperthyroidism. Each CDR3 is given with its conserved first and last residue. D genes are given only for firm matches. Only some rows state a clone size, as once, few, many or a class for expanded clones.

J	D	size	V	CDR3	DNA
TRBJ2-2	TRBD2	-	TRBV10-3	CAISSSTGLARTGELFF	TGTGCCATCAGTTCTTCTACTGGACTAGCGCGCACCGGGGAGCTGTTTTTT
TRBJ1-5	-	-	TRBV27	CASSSVPEFCQPQHF	TGTGCCAGCAGTTCCGTCCCAGAATTTTGTCAGCCCCAGCATTTT
TRBJ2-1	-	-	TRBV10-2	CASSTGISYEQFF	TGCGCCAGCAGCACAGGGATTTCCTACGAGCAGTTCTTC
TRBJ2-2	TRBD2	many	TRBV28	CASRSLAASTGELFF	TGTGCCAGCAGATCACTAGCGGCCAGCACCGGGGAGCTGTTTTTT
TRBJ2-1	TRBD2	few	TRBV4-2	CASSQSGLAGHGEQFF	TGTGCCAGCAGCCAAAGTGGCCTAGCGGGCCACGGAGAGCAGTTCTTC
TRBJ2-3	-	many	TRBV7-2	CASSLAPGQRTDTQYF	TGTGCCAGCAGCTTAGCTCCGGGACAACGCACAGATACGCAGTATTTT
TRBJ2-1	-	-	TRBV24-1	CATSSGPRQFF	TGTGCCACCAGTTCCGGGCCAAGGCAGTTCTTC
TRBJ1-4	-	-	TRBV2	CASSEGAATSTNEKLFF	TGTGCCAGCAGTGAAGGTGCAGCTACTTCAACTAATGAAAAACTGTTTTTT
TRBJ2-7	-	few	TRBV19	CASSIKGQSSYEQYF	TGTGCCAGTAGTATAAAGGGACAAAGCTCCTACGAGCAGTACTTC
TRBJ1-1	-	many	TRBV12-5	CASGFRSIRGYTEAFF	TGTGCTAGTGGTTTCAGATCGATTCGGGGGTACACTGAAGCTTTCTTT
TRBJ2-7	-	-	TRBV5-1	CASSSAGQTYEQYF	TGCGCCAGCAGTTCCGCAGGGCAAACCTACGAGCAGTACTTC
TRBJ2-5	-	-	TRBV4-3	CASSHGDSETQYF	TGCGCCAGCAGCCACGGCGACTCAGAGACCCAGTACTTC
TRBJ2-1	-	many	TRBV30	CAWSILALGLNEQFF	TGTGCCTGGAGTATACTAGCTCTGGGTCTCAATGAGCAGTTCTTC
TRBJ1-6	-	many	TRBV2	CASSETGRINSPLHF	TGTGCCAGCAGTGAGACGGGACGGATTAATTCACCCCTCCACTTT
TRBJ2-7	TRBD1	few	TRBV5-1	CASSIGTGDMEQYF	TGCGCCAGCAGCATAGGGACAGGTGATATGGAGCAGTACTTC
TRBJ1-3	-	-	TRBV6-1	CASGIGGGSGNTIYF	TGTGCCAGCGGGATTGGGGGGGGTTCTGGAAACACCATATATTTT
TRBJ2-6	TRBD1	-	TRBV6-5	CASSYGAGGPGANVLTF	TGTGCCAGCAGTTACGGTGCAGGGGGCCCTGGGGCCAACGTCCTGACTTTC
TRBJ1-2	-	-	TRBV2	CASREQANYGYTF	TGTGCCAGCAGAGAACAGGCGAACTATGGCTACACCTTC
TRBJ2-7	-	few	TRBV6-5	CASSYRGGSTDEQYF	TGTGCCAGCAGTTACAGAGGGGGTAGCACCGACGAGCAGTACTTC
TRBJ1-5	-	-	TRBV6-2/TRBV6-3	CASRNEDSVGNLGPQHF	TGTGCCAGCAGAAACGAGGACAGCGTCGGGAACCTAGGGCCCCAGCATTTT
TRBJ2-7	-	-	TRBV29-1	CSVEDGGTAYEQYF	TGCAGCGTTGAAGATGGGGGGACAGCCTACGAGCAGTACTTC
TRBJ1-1	-	many	TRBV20-1	CSACEAMNTEAFF	TGCAGTGCGTGCGAGGCCATGAACACTGAAGCTTTCTTT
TRBJ2-5	TRBD2	many	TRBV28	CASRQTSTETQYF	TGTGCCAGCAGGCAGACTAGCACTGAGACCCAGTACTTC
TRBJ2-1	-	many	TRBV20-1	CSAAPPGHMNNEQFF	TGCAGTGCTGCCCCGCCGGGACACATGAACAATGAGCAGTTCTTC
TRBJ2-3	TRBD2	once	TRBV5-1	CASSFIAGGPVHTQYF	TGCGCCAGCAGCTTTATAGCGGGAGGGCCCGTTCATACGCAGTATTTT
TRBJ1-1	-	many	TRBV12-3/TRBV12-4	CASTDSFGEAFF	TGTGCCAGCACCGACAGTTTCGGTGAAGCTTTCTTT
TRBJ2-7	-	-	TRBV5-1	CASSPGGLYEQYF	TGCGCCAGCAGCCCCGGGGGTCTCTACGAGCAGTACTTC
TRBJ1-2	TRBD1	many	TRBV28	CASRTRQGQSPNYGYTF	TGTGCCAGCAGAACTAGACAGGGGCAATCCCCTAACTATGGCTACACCTTC
TRBJ2-1	-	few	TRBV30	CAWSRIQGQGDEQFF	TGTGCCTGGAGTAGAATACAGGGACAAGGGGATGAGCAGTTCTTC
TRBJ1-2	-	many	TRBV11-2	CASSLGARTRSDGYTF	TGTGCCAGCAGCTTAGGTGCCCGAACCCGGTCTGATGGCTACACCTTC
TRBJ1-1	-	-	TRBV20-1	CSAGSGGPTEAFF	TGCAGTGCCGGGAGCGGGGGACCAACTGAAGCTTTCTTT
TRBJ1-2	TRBD1	few	TRBV7-2	CASSLARDRGIYGYTF	TGTGCCAGCAGCCTTGCCCGGGACAGAGGCATCTATGGCTACACCTTC
TRBJ1-3	-	-	TRBV19	CASTPSGNTIYF	TGTGCCAGTACCCCTTCTGGAAACACCATATATTTT
TRBJ2-5	TRBD2	-	TRBV12-3/TRBV12-4	CASRLSTGLAGNQETQYF	TGTGCCAGCAGACTTAGTACAGGACTAGCGGGAAACCAAGAGACCCAGTACTTC
TRBJ1-3	-	few	TRBV10-3	CAISEPLGRLSGNTIYF	TGTGCCATCAGTGAGCCATTGGGACGGCTCTCTGGAAACACCATATATTTT
TRBJ2-1	TRBD2	many	TRBV6-1	CASSPGLDGNEQFF	TGTGCCAGCAGCCCGGGACTAGACGGAAATGAGCAGTTCTTC
TRBJ1-5	TRBD1	few	TRBV20-1	CSATRRKTGGGNQPQHF	TGCAGTGCTACCCGTCGCAAGACAGGGGGCGGGAATCAGCCCCAGCATTTT
TRBJ2-7	-	once	TRBV6-1	CASRQQGRPFLPLWEQYF	TGTGCCAGCAGACAACAGGGCCGACCTTTCCTTCCGTTGTGGGAGCAGTACTTC
TRBJ1-1	TRBD1	many	TRBV24-1	CAVAGKTGVNTEAFF	TGTGCCGTAGCGGGGAAGACAGGGGTGAACACTGAAGCTTTCTTT
TRBJ2-3	-	few	TRBV27	CASSLSLDSYSSTDTQYF	TGTGCCAGCAGTTTATCGCTAGACAGCTACTCTAGCACAGATACGCAGTATTTT
TRBJ2-7	TRBD2	many	TRBV27	CASIAHGGGGGSYEQYF	TGTGCCAGCATTGCGCACGGGGGGGGAGGGGGTTCCTACGAGCAGTACTTC
TRBJ1-2	-	-	TRBV20-1	CSARDWRSGGYTF	TGCAGTGCTAGGGATTGGAGATCTGGTGGCTACACCTTC
TRBJ2-7	-	many	TRBV6-1	CASSYGTEFPYEQYF	TGTGCCAGCAGTTATGGGACTGAATTTCCCTACGAGCAGTACTTC
TRBJ1-5	-	many	TRBV16	CASSQFDLSTENQPQHF	TGTGCCAGCAGCCAATTTGATCTCTCGACGGAGAATCAGCCCCAGCATTTT
TRBJ2-5	-	many	TRBV28	CASTKLGGGQETQYF	TGTGCCAGCACCAAGTTAGGGGGAGGCCAAGAGACCCAGTACTTC
TRBJ2-3	TRBD1	many	TRBV7-2	CASSPGGLRTDTQYF	TGTGCCAGCAGCCCAGGGGGCCTTAGGACAGATACGCAGTATTTT
TRBJ2-1	TRBD1	many	TRBV7-9	CASSPTGTGSYNEQFF	TGTGCCAGCAGCCCTACCGGGACAGGGTCCTACAATGAGCAGTTCTTC
TRBJ2-7	TRBD2	many	TRBV28	CASTPGRTYIYEQYF	TGTGCCAGCACTCCCGGGAGGACCTACATCTACGAGCAGTACTTC
TRBJ1-4	-	-	TRBV12-3/TRBV12-4	CASSLGGQGNEKLFF	TGTGCCAGCAGTTTAGGGGGGCAGGGTAATGAAAAACTGTTTTTT
TRBJ2-7	-	-	TRBV5-1	CASSPLGSTYSYEQYF	TGCGCCAGCAGCCCTCTAGGGTCGACCTATTCCTACGAGCAGTACTTC
TRBJ1-6	TRBD1	-	TRBV5-5	CASSQNRGGDSPLHF	TGTGCCAGCAGCCAAAACAGGGGGGGTGATTCACCCCTCCACTTT
TRBJ2-2	-	-	TRBV9	CASSPRPTYTGELFF	TGTGCCAGCAGCCCGCGGCCGACCTACACCGGGGAGCTGTTTTTT
TRBJ2-3	-	-	TRBV7-9	CASSSLPEGKDTQYF	TGTGCCAGCAGTTCCTTACCGGAAGGTAAAGATACGCAGTATTTT
TRBJ2-3	TRBD1	few	TRBV24-1	CATSDPDRVTYTQYF	TGTGCCACCAGTGACCCGGACAGGGTGACATATACGCAGTATTTT
TRBJ2-5	-	many	TRBV7-8	CASSNGINGETQYF	TGTGCCAGCAGCAATGGGATAAATGGAGAGACCCAGTACTTC
TRBJ2-3	-	few	TRBV10-3	CAISDQGPGDTQYF	TGTGCCATCAGTGACCAGGGGCCAGGAGATACGCAGTATTTT
TRBJ2-2	TRBD2	-	TRBV27	CASSLWAGGLTGELFF	TGTGCCAGCAGTCTATGGGCGGGAGGACTCACCGGGGAGCTGTTTTTT
TRBJ2-3	-	many	TRBV20-1	CSARDRRLGTTDTQYF	TGCAGTGCTAGAGATCGAAGGCTAGGGACGACAGATACGCAGTATTTT